Below, 27 T cell receptor beta chains from the same sample are listed, as sequenced in a study of T cell changes during pregnancy in multiple sclerosis. Libraries were prepared by immunoSEQ multiplex PCR; TCRdb keeps only in-frame clonotypes and omits some of them. The sample shows approximately 72,000 clones, about 93% of them seen only once. Specimen: peripheral blood, collected in the first trimester of pregnancy. These receptors were obtained from a female donor in good health, enrolled as a control in a pregnancy study.

V usage is TRBV6-5 and J usage is TRBJ2-7; 8 bases fit TRBD1. V lost 5 bases to trimming and J lost 5 bases; unmatched junction nucleotides: 8. The length of the CDR3 is 14 residues. In germline, CDR1 is MNHEY, CDR2 SVGAGI. The CDR3 region has the DNA TGTGCCAGCAGTCGTGGACAGGGAAGCAACGAGCAGTACTTC. Translated, it gives CASSRGQGSNEQYF.

The V and J genes are TRBV9 and TRBJ2-1, with 8 bases that match TRBD2. Per germline, CDR1 SGDLS and CDR2 YYNGEE. The CDR3 runs to 16 residues. V lost 0 bases to trimming and J lost 9 bases; unmatched junction nucleotides: 11. The CDR3 coding sequence is TGTGCCAGCAGCGTAGTTCAGAGCGGGAGAATCGGTGAGCAGTTCTTC. Amino acid sequence: CASSVVQSGRIGEQFF.

The chain is built from TRBV2 and TRBJ2-5, with 11 positions matching TRBD1. V lost 4 bases, J lost 7 bases, and 2 bases stayed unmatched. This CDR3 is built from 13 residues. CDR1 and CDR2 (germline): SNHLY, FYNNEI. The CDR3: CASSGGTGGTQYF. DNA of the CDR3: TGTGCCAGCAGTGGGGGGACAGGGGGGACCCAGTACTTC.

The rearrangement joins TRBV19 to TRBJ2-3; 7 nucleotides match TRBD1. Germline CDR1 LNHDA, CDR2 SQIVND (reference sequence). This CDR3 comprises 14 residues. V lost 8 bases and J lost 3; bases outside the gene matches: 8. CDR3 DNA sequence: TGTGCCAGTTCCGACGAGGGGGCAACAGATACGCAGTATTTT. This encodes CASSDEGATDTQYF.

The chain carries TRBV5-1 and TRBJ2-1; 9 bases align to TRBD1. Germline trimming cut 6 bases from V and 2 bases from J; bases unmatched to any gene: 6. The germline V gene has CDR1 SGHRS and CDR2 YFSETQ. The CDR3 covers 15 residues. The CDR3: CASTLDRGAYNEQFF. CDR3 in DNA: TGCGCCAGCACCCTGGACAGGGGTGCCTACAATGAGCAGTTCTTC.

The V call is TRBV19, the J call TRBJ1-2; no firm D call. Germline CDR1 and CDR2: LNHDA and SQIVND (reference sequence). This CDR3 is 18 amino acids long. V lost 3 bases and J lost 6, with 26 bases in between. The CDR3 bases are TGTGCCAGTAGTATTGACCCTGACTACTACGGCCCCCGCGATGGCTACACCTTC. Its protein is CASSIDPDYYGPRDGYTF.

V gene TRBV28 combines with J gene TRBJ2-4, with 7 bases lining up with TRBD1. The J segment lost 1 base and the V segment lost 6 bases, leaving 6 bases of the junction unmatched. This CDR3 has 15 amino acids. CDR1 and CDR2 (germline): MDHEN, SYDVKM. The CDR3 nucleotides are TGTGCCAGCAGCTTACAGGGGATTGCCAAAAACATTCAGTACTTC. As protein: CASSLQGIAKNIQYF.

V is TRBV2 and J is TRBJ2-7; 7 bases fit TRBD1. The germline V gene has CDR1 SNHLY and CDR2 FYNNEI. The CDR3 sequence is 15 residues long. V trimming: 4 bases; J trimming: 1 base; junction bases outside the gene matches: 7. The CDR3 DNA follows: TGTGCCAGCAGTGGATTAGGGGACAGTTCCTACGAGCAGTACTTC. Translation: CASSGLGDSSYEQYF.

This sequence joins TRBV27 and TRBJ2-7; maybe TRBD1 (5 bases). Deletions cut 3 bases from V and 3 bases from J, with 12 bases between. The CDR3 consists of 14 residues. Germline loops: CDR1 MNHEY, CDR2 SMNVEV (reference sequence). The CDR3: CASSFQGIVYEQYF. In DNA form, the CDR3 reads TGTGCCAGCAGTTTTCAGGGAATCGTCTACGAGCAGTACTTC.

This chain connects TRBV6-1 to TRBJ2-7; tentatively, D is TRBD2 (5 bases). Germline V gene data show CDR1 as MNHNS and CDR2 as SASEGT. The CDR3 totals 18 residues. V was pared by 3 bases and J by 2 bases, with 23 bases between. The CDR3 protein is CASSDREPESARPYEQYF. DNA of the CDR3: TGTGCCAGCAGTGACCGGGAACCGGAGAGCGCTCGCCCCTACGAGCAGTACTTC.

The gene calls are TRBV5-1 and TRBJ2-1; 10 nucleotides match TRBD2. Germline CDR1 SGHRS, CDR2 YFSETQ. The CDR3 runs to 14 residues. The trim removed 4 bases at V and 6 bases at J, leaving 4 bases unmatched. The CDR3 DNA sequence: TGCGCCAGCAGCCCTAGCGGGAGTACCAATGAGCAGTTCTTC. This codes for CASSPSGSTNEQFF.

The chain couples TRBV6-1 to TRBJ2-1; TRBD2 is a possible D gene (6 bases). V shed 10 bases and J shed 7 bases, with 17 bases lying between them. CDR1 is MNHNS, CDR2 SASEGT, per germline. The CDR3 runs to 13 residues. CDR3 bases: TGTGCCACCCGACTAGGAAATATGAATGAGCAGTTCTTC. Its protein is CATRLGNMNEQFF.

The chain recombines TRBV28 with TRBJ1-3; tentative D call: TRBD1 (5 bases). The CDR3 runs to 15 residues. Germline V gene lookup returns CDR1 MDHEN and CDR2 SYDVKM. The V gene lost 6 bases and the J gene lost 0 bases, with 12 bases spanning the gap. The CDR3: CASSFDSLSGNTIYF. DNA for the CDR3: TGTGCCAGCAGCTTCGACAGCCTCTCTGGAAACACCATATATTTT.

The chain joins TRBV6-6 to TRBJ2-2; 8 bases map to TRBD2. Germline loops: CDR1 MNHNY, CDR2 SVGAGI (reference sequence). The CDR3 is 15 amino acids. V lost 7 bases, J lost 2 bases, and 6 bases stayed unmatched. CDR3 residues: CASKQTSANTGELFF. In DNA, the CDR3 is TGTGCCAGCAAACAGACTAGCGCAAACACCGGGGAGCTGTTTTTT.

The sample holds a few counts of this clone. The CDR3 loop reads CASSLEEAGANVLTF. The CDR3 DNA sequence: TGTGCCAGCAGCCTCGAAGAGGCTGGGGCCAACGTCCTGACTTTC. The chain uses TRBV7-9 and TRBJ2-6; no clear D. The germline CDR1 and CDR2 sequences are SEHNR and FQNEAQ (reference sequence). The CDR3 totals 15 residues. The germline V and J ends were trimmed by 5 bases and 2 bases, with 10 bases remaining between them.

The chain links TRBV27 to TRBJ1-5; D is undetermined. Trimming removed 6 bases at V and 3 bases at J, with 9 bases between. The CDR3 is made up of 13 amino acids. Germline CDR1 is MNHEY and CDR2 is SMNVEV (reference sequence). The CDR3 loop is CASSPDFNQPQHF. Written as DNA, the CDR3 is TGTGCCAGCAGCCCCGACTTCAATCAGCCCCAGCATTTT.

The table lists this clone with a count of one. V is TRBV27 and J is TRBJ1-1; 10 bases line up with TRBD1. Germline CDR1 MNHEY, CDR2 SMNVEV (reference sequence). The V segment lost 5 bases and the J segment 5 bases; nucleotides outside the gene matches: 17. The CDR3 extends over 18 amino acids. CDR3 region: CASSPGTGERGRGTEAFF. Written as DNA, the CDR3 is TGTGCCAGCAGTCCCGGGACAGGGGAAAGAGGTCGAGGGACTGAAGCTTTCTTT.

The chain has TRBV9 and TRBJ2-3; 15 nucleotides agree with TRBD2. Germline assignment: CDR1 SGDLS and CDR2 YYNGEE. The CDR3 covers 17 residues. V lost 4 bases and J lost 3; bases outside the gene matches: 6. The CDR3 is CASSPPGLAGGTDTQYF. The DNA for the CDR3 is TGTGCCAGCAGCCCACCGGGACTAGCGGGAGGTACAGATACGCAGTATTTT.

J is TRBJ2-7 and V is TRBV5-1; TRBD2 matches 9 bases. This CDR3 region has 16 residues. After removal of 4 bases from V and 6 bases from J, the junction contained 14 bases not matched to a gene. CDR1 is SGHRS, CDR2 YFSETQ, per germline. CDR3 amino acids: CASSPPLAGSTSEQYF. DNA for the CDR3: TGCGCCAGCAGCCCACCCCTAGCGGGATCTACCTCCGAGCAGTACTTC.

The chain couples TRBV7-2 to TRBJ1-5; 7 positions match TRBD1. This CDR3 has 14 residues. Per germline, CDR1 SGHTA and CDR2 FQGNSA. The trim removed 1 base at V and 6 bases at J, leaving 3 bases unmatched. The CDR3 DNA sequence: TGTGCCAGCAGCTTAGGACAGGGAAGTCAGCCCCAGCATTTT. It yields the protein CASSLGQGSQPQHF.

The chain links TRBV27 to TRBJ2-5; 8 bases align to TRBD2. The junction had 2 bases not matched to a gene; V was cut back by 0 bases and J by 5 bases. Germline-derived CDR1 and CDR2 are MNHEY and SMNVEV (reference sequence). The CDR3 length is 14 residues. The CDR3 reads CASSLSPGGETQYF. The CDR3 DNA follows: TGTGCCAGCAGTTTATCACCGGGAGGGGAGACCCAGTACTTC.

This clone showed up just once. The chain is built from TRBV7-2 and TRBJ2-1; D possibly corresponds to TRBD2 (6 bases). CDR3 length equals 14 residues. CDR1 and CDR2 (germline): SGHTA, FQGNSA. The ends were cut back, 1 base at V and 6 bases at J, with 10 bases in the middle. This chain's CDR3 is CASSLVTSGNEQFF. The CDR3 nucleotides read TGTGCCAGCAGCTTAGTGACTAGTGGCAATGAGCAGTTCTTC.

CDR3 region: CASSAWTSGSYEQYF. The DNA of the CDR3 is TGTGCCAGTAGTGCCTGGACTAGCGGGTCCTACGAGCAGTACTTC. This chain connects TRBV19 to TRBJ2-7; TRBD2 agrees at 11 bases. V lost 5 bases and J lost 1; bases outside the gene matches: 4. The CDR3 spans 15 residues. Germline V lookup: CDR1 LNHDA, CDR2 SQIVND (reference sequence).

The CDR3 here is CASSARDSNTQYF. DNA of the CDR3: TGTGCCAGCAGTGCGCGGGACTCAAATACGCAGTATTTT. The chain is built from TRBV2 and TRBJ2-3; possible D gene TRBD2, 6 bases. The germline gives CDR1 SNHLY, CDR2 FYNNEI. This CDR3 has 13 amino acids. V lost 4 bases, J lost 7 bases, and 12 bases lay in between. Full variable domain (rest looked up from reference TRBV2 and TRBJ2-3): EPEVTQTPSHQVTQMGQEVILRCVPISNHLYFYWYRQILGQKVEFLVSFYNNEISEKSEIFDDQFSVERPDGSNFTLKIRSTKLEDSAMYFCASSARDSNTQYFGPGTRLTVL.

The chain employs TRBV7-2 and TRBJ1-3; D ambiguous. V shed 5 bases and J shed 1 base, with 18 bases lying between them. Germline assignment: CDR1 SGHTA and CDR2 FQGNSA. The CDR3 is 17 residues long. Written as DNA, the CDR3 is TGTGCCAGCAGCGATCCCGTCCCGGTACGGTCTGGAAACACCATATATTTT. It codes for CASSDPVPVRSGNTIYF.

The chain links TRBV2 to TRBJ2-1; D gene unclear. Trimming shortened V by 8 bases and J by 10 bases, and 18 bases separated the two germline ends. CDR1 and CDR2 from the germline V gene are SNHLY and FYNNEI. CDR3 length: 13 residues. CDR3 nucleotide sequence: TGTGCCAGCGGAGCCCTAACATCTAAGGAGCAGTTCTTC. Translating it yields CASGALTSKEQFF.

The rearrangement joins TRBV6-5 to TRBJ2-7; 8 nucleotides match TRBD2. This CDR3 has 14 residues. Germline V gives CDR1 MNHEY, CDR2 SVGAGI. Losses at the gene ends were 2 bases for V and 5 bases for J; bases not matched to a gene: 5. CDR3 sequence reads: CASSYPGGLNEQYF. The CDR3 region has the DNA TGTGCCAGCAGTTACCCGGGAGGGCTGAACGAGCAGTACTTC.